These 23 T cell receptor beta chains were sequenced from one sample in a study of PD-1 blockade in classical Hodgkin lymphoma. Specified time point: cycle 4 day 1 (C4D1), after around six weeks of nivolumab. In every patient, relapse followed autologous stem cell transplantation, while exposure to brentuximab vedotin differed. The method was immunoSEQ multiplex PCR; TCRdb's version includes in-frame clones alone and lacks a portion of them. The sample holds about 28,000 clones, over 75% seen once. Here the sequenced sample was peripheral blood mononuclear cells (PBMCs), taken before the fourth cycle of nivolumab. The origin of the receptors is a human donor with classical Hodgkin lymphoma.

The chain has TRBV5-1 and TRBJ1-3, with TRBD1 matching 8 bases. The CDR3 is made up of 14 amino acids. V trimming: 3 bases; J trimming: 4 bases; junction bases outside the gene matches: 3. The V gene's germline CDR1 is SGHRS and CDR2 YFSETQ. The CDR3 nucleotides are TGCGCCAGCAGCTGGACAGGGACAGGAAACACCATATATTTT. This codes for CASSWTGTGNTIYF.

The table lists this clone with a few counts. This chain links TRBV7-2 with TRBJ2-7; D may be TRBD2 (5 bases). This CDR3 has 15 amino acids. Per germline, CDR1 SGHTA and CDR2 FQGNSA. The V gene lost 5 bases and the J gene lost 3 bases, with 17 bases spanning the gap. CDR3 in DNA: TGTGCCAGCAGCCCGACGGGGAGCAGTTACTACGAGCAGTACTTC. It specifies CASSPTGSSYYEQYF.

V and J are TRBV18 and TRBJ2-5, with TRBD2 matching 9 bases. V dropped 3 bases and J dropped 4; count of bases not matched to a gene: 6. Germline loops: CDR1 KGHSH, CDR2 LQKENI. The CDR3 loop spans 15 amino acids. CDR3 nucleotides: TGTGCCAGCTCACCCGCGGGAGGGTTTCGAGAGACCCAGTACTTC. Translating it yields CASSPAGGFRETQYF.

The J gene is TRBJ1-2, the V gene TRBV28, with TRBD1 matching over 9 bases. The germline CDR1 and CDR2 sequences are MDHEN and SYDVKM. V gave up 5 bases and J gave up 7 bases; unmatched junction bases: 2. CDR3 length: 12 residues. The CDR3 DNA is TGTGCCAGCAGTGGGGACAGGGCTGGCTACACCTTC. Protein: CASSGDRAGYTF.

V is TRBV15 and J is TRBJ2-3; 9 bases match TRBD2. V was pared by 1 base and J by 4 bases, with 24 bases of the junction left unmatched. The CDR3 spans 22 residues. Germline V gives CDR1 LNHNV, CDR2 YYDKDF (reference sequence). The CDR3 region is CATSRAALLAGTPRGGADTQYF. The DNA for the CDR3 is TGTGCCACCAGCAGAGCCGCATTACTAGCGGGTACCCCCCGTGGGGGAGCAGATACGCAGTATTTT. Based on the CDR3 plus reference TRBV15 and TRBJ2-3, the full variable domain is DAMVIQNPRYQVTQFGKPVTLSCSQTLNHNVMYWYQQKSSQAPKLLFHYYDKDFNNEADTPDNFQSRRPNTSFCFLDIRSPGLGDTAMYLCATSRAALLAGTPRGGADTQYFGPGTRLTVL.

This clone was recorded a few times. This sequence joins TRBV19 and TRBJ1-4; TRBD1 is a possible D gene (6 bases). The CDR3 has 15 residues. Trimming took 2 bases from V and 4 from J, leaving 11 bases between them. Germline CDR1 and CDR2: LNHDA and SQIVND (reference sequence). The CDR3 region has the DNA TGTGCCAGTAGTATACAAGGACAGTATAATGAAAAACTGTTTTTT. It codes for CASSIQGQYNEKLFF. Full variable domain (outside the CDR3, taken from reference TRBV19 and TRBJ1-4): DGGITQSPKYLFRKEGQNVTLSCEQNLNHDAMYWYRQDPGQGLRLIYYSQIVNDFQKGDIAEGYSVSREKKESFPLTVTSAQKNPTAFYLCASSIQGQYNEKLFFGSGTQLSVL.

J is TRBJ1-1 and V is TRBV19, with D possibly being TRBD1 (6 bases). Germline CDR1 reads LNHDA; CDR2 reads SQIVND (reference sequence). The CDR3 runs to 14 residues. V was pared by 5 bases and J by 5 bases, with 15 bases between. This CDR3 reads CASSVQGGRTEAFF. The CDR3 bases are TGTGCCAGTAGTGTACAGGGAGGGAGAACTGAAGCTTTCTTT.

This chain uses TRBV5-1 with TRBJ2-4; 7 bases line up with TRBD2. Trimming cost V 4 bases and J 8 bases; bases outside gene matches: 6. Germline CDR1 is SGHRS and CDR2 is YFSETQ. This CDR3 is 13 amino acids long. As DNA, the CDR3 is TGCGCCAGCAGCCCCCGGGGAGGGGACATTCAGTACTTC. Its protein product is CASSPRGGDIQYF. Variable domain in full (rest from reference TRBV5-1 and TRBJ2-4): KAGVTQTPRYLIKTRGQQVTLSCSPISGHRSVSWYQQTPGQGLQFLFEYFSETQRNKGNFPGRFSGRQFSNSRSEMNVSTLELGDSALYLCASSPRGGDIQYFGAGTRLSVL.

Only one count was recorded for this clone. The V gene is TRBV6-5, the J gene TRBJ2-7, with D possibly being TRBD1 or TRBD2 (6 bases each). This CDR3 is 15 amino acids long. V was trimmed by 0 bases and J by 2 bases, leaving 11 bases between them. Germline V lookup: CDR1 MNHEY, CDR2 SVGAGI. The CDR3, as DNA: TGTGCCAGCAGTTACTCAGGGGGGACGACCTACGAGCAGTACTTC. Translated: CASSYSGGTTYEQYF.

The chain joins TRBV5-5 to TRBJ2-1, with TRBD2 matching 11 bases. Per germline, CDR1 SGHKS and CDR2 YYEKEE (reference sequence). The CDR3 runs 16 residues. J gave up 2 bases and V 4 bases, and 5 bases lay outside the gene matches. The CDR3 DNA follows: TGTGCCAGCAGCCAACTAGCGGGAGTTACCTACAATGAGCAGTTCTTC. Protein sequence: CASSQLAGVTYNEQFF. The whole variable domain, remainder taken from reference TRBV5-5 and TRBJ2-1, is DAGVTQSPTHLIKTRGQQVTLRCSPISGHKSVSWYQQVLGQGPQFIFQYYEKEERGRGNFPDRFSARQFPNYSSELNVNALLLGDSALYLCASSQLAGVTYNEQFFGPGTRLTVL.

This clone was counted once. This chain joins TRBV19 and TRBJ2-7, with D possibly TRBD2 on 6 matching bases. The germline gives CDR1 LNHDA, CDR2 SQIVND (reference sequence). The CDR3 extends over 16 amino acids. Trimming stripped 4 bases from V and 3 bases from J, with 19 bases between. CDR3 DNA sequence: TGTGCCAGTAGTACTTACCGGGAGAATAAGAACTACGAGCAGTACTTC. This translates into CASSTYRENKNYEQYF.

The chain links TRBV16 to TRBJ2-1, with 7 bases that match TRBD2. The CDR3 is 14 amino acids. CDR1 KGHSY and CDR2 FQNENV come from the germline V gene. Unmatched junction bases numbered 9, after V lost 1 base and J lost 12 bases. The CDR3 reads CASSQYISGTGQFF. The CDR3 nucleotides read TGTGCCAGCAGCCAATATATCAGCGGGACTGGGCAGTTCTTC. The full variable domain, with the rest looked up from reference TRBV16 and TRBJ2-1, is GEEVAQTPKHLVRGEGQKAKLYCAPIKGHSYVFWYQQVLKNEFKFLISFQNENVFDETGMPKERFSAKCLPNSPCSLEIQATKLEDSAVYFCASSQYISGTGQFFGPGTRLTVL.

This chain uses TRBV6-5 with TRBJ1-1; D is ambiguous. Germline values: CDR1 MNHEY, CDR2 SVGAGI. The V gene lost 2 bases and the J gene lost 4 bases, with 5 bases spanning the gap. The CDR3 is made up of 12 amino acids. Written as DNA, the CDR3 is TGTGCCAGCAGTTACCTGGGCACTGAAGCTTTCTTT. Translation gives CASSYLGTEAFF.

This chain links TRBV19 with TRBJ2-2; D may be TRBD1 or TRBD2 (5 bases each). Germline V lookup: CDR1 LNHDA, CDR2 SQIVND (reference sequence). The germline V and J ends were trimmed by 5 bases and 3 bases, with 19 bases remaining between them. The CDR3 is 17 amino acids. CDR3 in DNA: TGTGCCAGTAGTCTCCGGTTGGGACCGCCCGACACCGGGGAGCTGTTTTTT. It is translated as CASSLRLGPPDTGELFF.

J is TRBJ1-1 and V is TRBV28, with 7 nucleotides matching TRBD1. This CDR3 contains 15 residues. V shed 6 bases, J shed 5 bases, and the junction held 12 bases outside the gene matches. Germline assignment: CDR1 MDHEN and CDR2 SYDVKM. The CDR3 region is CASRPGRGRRTEAFF. In DNA form, the CDR3 reads TGTGCCAGCAGACCCGGGAGGGGGCGTAGAACTGAAGCTTTCTTT.

The chain employs TRBV9 and TRBJ1-1; possibly TRBD1 for D (6 bases). The CDR3 covers 13 residues. Trimming removed 0 bases from V and 8 bases from J, with 11 bases in between. In germline, CDR1 is SGDLS, CDR2 YYNGEE. The CDR3 reads CASSVGATGEAFF. The CDR3 DNA reads as TGTGCCAGCAGCGTAGGGGCGACAGGCGAAGCTTTCTTT.

The chain uses TRBV2 and TRBJ2-1, with TRBD1 identical over 8 bases. CDR1 and CDR2 from the germline V gene are SNHLY and FYNNEI. This CDR3 spans 12 amino acids. Germline trimming cut 3 bases from V and 9 bases from J; bases unmatched to any gene: 1. The DNA for the CDR3 is TGTGCCAGCAGTGAGGACAGGGCTGAGCAGTTCTTC. It translates to CASSEDRAEQFF.

V gene TRBV5-4 combines with J gene TRBJ1-2; D remains unclear. Trimming shortened V by 2 bases and J by 7 bases, and 9 bases separated the two germline ends. Germline V gives CDR1 SGHNT, CDR2 YYREEE (reference sequence). This CDR3 comprises 12 residues. This chain's CDR3 is CASSFGDGGYTF. CDR3 coding DNA: TGTGCCAGCAGCTTTGGGGATGGTGGCTACACCTTC.

The genes are TRBV19 and TRBJ2-3; TRBD2 agrees at 7 bases. The J segment lost 1 base and the V segment lost 0 bases, leaving 7 bases of the junction unmatched. This CDR3 is 17 amino acids long. Germline lookup yields CDR1 LNHDA and CDR2 SQIVND (reference sequence). The CDR3 loop reads CASSIDGGSPGTDTQYF. CDR3 sequence (DNA): TGTGCCAGTAGTATAGATGGCGGGAGCCCTGGCACAGATACGCAGTATTTT.

The CDR3 bases are TGTGCCAGCACCGACAGGGCGGATCAGCCCCAGCATTTT. This sequence encodes CASTDRADQPQHF. The chain combines TRBV7-9 with TRBJ1-5, with TRBD1 matching over 7 bases. The CDR3 loop spans 13 amino acids. Germline CDR1 and CDR2: SEHNR and FQNEAQ (reference sequence). V lost 7 bases and J lost 5; bases outside the gene matches: 5.

This chain uses TRBV9 with TRBJ2-1, with D possibly TRBD1 on 5 matching bases. This CDR3 is built from 15 residues. Germline loops: CDR1 SGDLS, CDR2 YYNGEE. V was shortened by 0 bases and J by 8 bases, with 15 bases between the two germline ends. The chain's CDR3 is CASSVAGLGLDEQFF. DNA for the CDR3: TGTGCCAGCAGCGTAGCAGGGCTGGGGTTGGATGAGCAGTTCTTC.

The rearrangement links TRBV6-5 to TRBJ1-2; the D is unclear. The CDR3 spans 13 residues. Trimming took 0 bases from V and 6 from J, leaving 8 bases between them. The germline gives CDR1 MNHEY, CDR2 SVGAGI. CDR3 coding DNA: TGTGCCAGCAGTTACTCCAGGACCCATGGCTACACCTTC. It translates to CASSYSRTHGYTF.

The chain recombines TRBV6-5 with TRBJ2-7, with TRBD1 matching over 7 bases. The CDR3 is 13 amino acids. With 6 bases clipped from V and 8 bases from J, the junction kept 10 bases outside the gene matches. CDR1 MNHEY and CDR2 SVGAGI come from the germline V gene. This chain's CDR3 is CASRKTGIDKQYF. As DNA, the CDR3 is TGTGCCAGCAGGAAGACAGGGATTGACAAGCAGTACTTC.